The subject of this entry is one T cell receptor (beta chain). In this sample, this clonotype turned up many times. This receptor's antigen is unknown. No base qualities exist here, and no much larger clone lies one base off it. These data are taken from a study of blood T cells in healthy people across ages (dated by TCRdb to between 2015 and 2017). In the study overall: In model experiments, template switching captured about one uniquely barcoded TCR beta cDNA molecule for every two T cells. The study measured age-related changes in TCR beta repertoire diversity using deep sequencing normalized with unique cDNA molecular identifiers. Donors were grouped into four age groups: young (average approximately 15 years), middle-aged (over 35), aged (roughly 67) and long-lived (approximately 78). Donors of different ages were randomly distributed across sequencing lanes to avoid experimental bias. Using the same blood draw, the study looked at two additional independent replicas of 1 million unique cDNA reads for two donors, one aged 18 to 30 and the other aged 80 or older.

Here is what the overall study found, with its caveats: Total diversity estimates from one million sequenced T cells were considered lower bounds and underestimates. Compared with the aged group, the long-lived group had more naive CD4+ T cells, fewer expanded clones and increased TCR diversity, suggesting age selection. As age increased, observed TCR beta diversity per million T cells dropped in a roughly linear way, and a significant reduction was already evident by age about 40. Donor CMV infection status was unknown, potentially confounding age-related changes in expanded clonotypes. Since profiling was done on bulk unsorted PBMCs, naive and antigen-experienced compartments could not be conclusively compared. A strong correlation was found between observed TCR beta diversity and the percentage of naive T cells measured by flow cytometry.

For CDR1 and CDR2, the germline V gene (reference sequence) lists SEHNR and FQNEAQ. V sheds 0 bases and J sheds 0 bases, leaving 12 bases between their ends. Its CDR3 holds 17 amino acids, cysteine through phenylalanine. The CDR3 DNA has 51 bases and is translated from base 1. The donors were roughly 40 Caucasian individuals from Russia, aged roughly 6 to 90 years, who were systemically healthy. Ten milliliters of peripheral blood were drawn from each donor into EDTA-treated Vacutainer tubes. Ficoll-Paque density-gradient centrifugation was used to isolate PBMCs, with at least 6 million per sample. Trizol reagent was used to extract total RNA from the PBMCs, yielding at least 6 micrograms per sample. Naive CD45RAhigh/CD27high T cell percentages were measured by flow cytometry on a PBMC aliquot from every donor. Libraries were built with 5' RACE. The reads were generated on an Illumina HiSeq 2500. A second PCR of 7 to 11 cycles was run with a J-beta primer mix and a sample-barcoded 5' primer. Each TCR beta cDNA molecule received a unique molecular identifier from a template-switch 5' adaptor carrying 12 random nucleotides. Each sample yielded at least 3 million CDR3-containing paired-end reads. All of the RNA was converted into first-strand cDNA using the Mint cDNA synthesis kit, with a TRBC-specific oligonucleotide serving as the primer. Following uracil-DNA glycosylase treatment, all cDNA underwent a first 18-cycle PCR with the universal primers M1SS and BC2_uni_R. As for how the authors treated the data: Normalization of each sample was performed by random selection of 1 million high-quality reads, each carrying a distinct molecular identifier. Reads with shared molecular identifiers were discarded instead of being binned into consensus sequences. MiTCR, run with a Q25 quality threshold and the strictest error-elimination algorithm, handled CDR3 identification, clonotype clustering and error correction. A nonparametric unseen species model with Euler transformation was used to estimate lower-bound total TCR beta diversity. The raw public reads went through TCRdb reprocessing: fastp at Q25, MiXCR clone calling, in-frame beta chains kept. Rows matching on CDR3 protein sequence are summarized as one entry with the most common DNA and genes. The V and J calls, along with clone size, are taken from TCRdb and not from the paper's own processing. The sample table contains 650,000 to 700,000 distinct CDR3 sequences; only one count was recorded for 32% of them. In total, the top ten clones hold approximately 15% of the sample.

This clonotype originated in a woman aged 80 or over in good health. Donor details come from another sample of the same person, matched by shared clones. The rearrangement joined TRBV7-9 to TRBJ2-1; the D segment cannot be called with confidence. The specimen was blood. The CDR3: CASSLAGLRSSYNEQFF. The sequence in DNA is TGTGCCAGCAGCTTAGCGGGTCTTCGGAGCTCCTACAATGAGCAGTTCTTC.